Listed below are T cell receptor beta chains from one sample, sequenced in a study of cytomegalovirus exposure and HLA in healthy donors. Clones were sequenced by immunoSEQ multiplex PCR, and TCRdb holds only the in-frame ones, with some missing. There are 170,000 or so clones in the sample; roughly 80% occur only once, and 0.38% lies in the top ten. Material: PBMCs. The origin of the receptors is a boy aged 2 to 10 in good health and CMV-seronegative. The CDR3 runs from the conserved cysteine through the conserved F or W. D genes are given only for firm matches. Not every row has a clone size; where given, it reads once, few, many or a size class.

TGTGCCAGCAGCCAAGACAGGAGGCGGGGACGAAGAACCTACGAGCAGTACTTC	CASSQDRRRGRRTYEQYF	TRBV14	TRBJ2-7	NA	NA
TGTGCCAGCAGTCTGGGGGGCGGGAGGGCCGGGAATGAGCAGTTCTTC	CASSLGGGRAGNEQFF	TRBV5-6	TRBJ2-1	NA	TRBD2
TGCAGCGTTGAAAGGGGGTACAATAGCTACACCTTC	CSVERGYNSYTF	TRBV29-1	TRBJ1-2	NA	NA
TGCGCCAGCAGTGGAGGGGGTAGCGGGATCAATGAGCAGTTCTTC	CASSGGGSGINEQFF	TRBV10-2	TRBJ2-1	once	TRBD2
TGTGCCAGCAGCTTCCCACCAACAGGGGGCAACTATGGCTACACCTTC	CASSFPPTGGNYGYTF	TRBV7-9	TRBJ1-2	NA	TRBD1
TGTGCCAGCAGCCCAATGTATAGTGAAGCTTTCTTT	CASSPMYSEAFF	TRBV7-6	TRBJ1-1	NA	NA
TGTGCCAGTAGTATAGACGCAGGGGACTATGGCTACACCTTC	CASSIDAGDYGYTF	TRBV19	TRBJ1-2	NA	NA
TGCGCCAGCAGCCCTAGCGGGAGCTACGAGCAGTACTTC	CASSPSGSYEQYF	TRBV10-1	TRBJ2-7	NA	TRBD2
TGCGCCAGCAGCTCGCTAGCGGGAGGAAGGGAGACCCAGTACTTC	CASSSLAGGRETQYF	TRBV5-1	TRBJ2-5	NA	TRBD2
TGTGCCAGTTCCCGGTTACATGGCTACACCTTC	CASSRLHGYTF	TRBV19	TRBJ1-2	NA	NA
TGTGCCAGCAGTGGTCCCCCTAGCGCAGATACGCAGTATTTT	CASSGPPSADTQYF	TRBV2	TRBJ2-3	NA	NA
TGCGCCAGCAGCTTGGAGCCAGGAACTGAAGCTTTCTTT	CASSLEPGTEAFF	TRBV5-1	TRBJ1-1	NA	NA
TGTGCCTGGAGCCGAATGGAGCGGACAGGGCCCAAGAATCAGCCCCAGCATTTT	CAWSRMERTGPKNQPQHF	TRBV30	TRBJ1-5	NA	TRBD1
TGTGCCAGCAGCTTTTCGGCAGGGGGGTACAATGAGCAGTTCTTC	CASSFSAGGYNEQFF	TRBV7-6	TRBJ2-1	NA	NA
TGTGCCAGCAGCCAAGAGCAAGCGGGAGGGGGAAATGGGTACTACAATGAGCAGTTCTTC	CASSQEQAGGGNGYYNEQFF	TRBV14	TRBJ2-1	NA	TRBD2
TGTGCCAGCAGCCACTATCGCGGGAGGTACAATGAGCAGTTCTTC	CASSHYRGRYNEQFF	TRBV11-2	TRBJ2-1	NA	TRBD2
TGTGCCAGCAGCCTTGGGACAGGGGGATCGGCAGATACGCAGTATTTT	CASSLGTGGSADTQYF	TRBV5-4	TRBJ2-3	NA	TRBD1
TGCGCCAGCTCCCCAGCGGGAGTGGGCGAGCAGTACTTC	CASSPAGVGEQYF	TRBV10-1	TRBJ2-7	NA	TRBD2
TGTGCCAGCAGCTTATTGGGACAGGGGTTAGATACGCAGTATTTT	CASSLLGQGLDTQYF	TRBV7-9	TRBJ2-3	NA	TRBD1
TGTGCCAGCAGTCGGGACTACGAGCAGTACTTC	CASSRDYEQYF	TRBV6-5	TRBJ2-7	NA	NA
TGTGCCAGCAGTGATCTCACTGAAGCTTTCTTT	CASSDLTEAFF	TRBV2	TRBJ1-1	NA	NA
TGTGCCAGCAGCCCCGTTCGAGCGGGAGCGACTGGGGAGCTGTTTTTT	CASSPVRAGATGELFF	TRBV7-9	TRBJ2-2	NA	TRBD2
TGTGCCAGCAGCTTGGCCCCCAGTTTCCAGGGTGGATCCTACGAGCAGTACTTC	CASSLAPSFQGGSYEQYF	TRBV5-4	TRBJ2-7	NA	NA
TGTGCCAGCAGTGACGGACAGGGGGCAGATACGCAGTATTTT	CASSDGQGADTQYF	TRBV6-4	TRBJ2-3	NA	TRBD1
TGTGCCAGCAGTGCCATACTAGCGGGAAATCACAATGAGCAGTTCTTC	CASSAILAGNHNEQFF	TRBV2	TRBJ2-1	NA	TRBD2
TGTGCCAGCAGTTTAGAACAGGGGTTCTACGAGCAGTACTTC	CASSLEQGFYEQYF	TRBV27	TRBJ2-7	NA	TRBD1
TGTGCCAGTAGAAACGATCGGGGACAGATTTCTGGGGCCAACGTCCTGACTTTC	CASRNDRGQISGANVLTF	TRBV19	TRBJ2-6	NA	TRBD1
TGTGCCAGCAGCTTAGCGGGGCAGGGGGACACTGAAGCTTTCTTT	CASSLAGQGDTEAFF	TRBV7-9	TRBJ1-1	NA	TRBD1